This TCR beta chain was recovered during a study of blood T cell repertoires in COVID-19. Germline CDR1 SGHDT, CDR2 YYEEEE. V was pared by 0 bases and J by 7 bases, with 10 bases between. The CDR3 extends over 13 amino acids. Profiled with immunoSEQ multiplex PCR; TCRdb holds only in-frame clones, not every one. The sample includes about 130,000 clones, around four fifths seen only once; the top ten take approximately 6%. The sequenced material came from PBMCs or T cells enriched from blood (not recorded which). V gene TRBV5-6 combines with J gene TRBJ1-1; weak D call: TRBD1 (5 bases). This TCR derives from a woman in her 50s who had recovered from COVID-19. The chain's CDR3 is CASSLGAGVEAFF. DNA of the CDR3: TGTGCCAGCAGCTTGGGAGCGGGGGTTGAAGCTTTCTTT.